These 15 T cell receptor beta chains came from one sample sequenced in a study of blood T cell repertoires in COVID-19. The assay was immunoSEQ multiplex PCR, and TCRdb's table has in-frame clones only and misses some. This sample carries approximately 37,000 clones, 75% to 90% of them seen once, and the ten largest clones take 44%. Sequenced sample: peripheral blood. These receptors were collected from a man aged 55 to 69 with active or convalescent COVID-19.

This sequence joins TRBV28 and TRBJ2-3; D is unresolved. The germline CDR1 and CDR2 sequences are MDHEN and SYDVKM. V was shortened by 2 bases and J by 3 bases, with 3 bases between the two germline ends. The CDR3 is 12 amino acids. The chain's CDR3 is CASSLPTDTQYF. The CDR3 DNA sequence: TGTGCCAGCAGTTTACCGACAGATACGCAGTATTTT.

V usage is TRBV7-2 and J usage is TRBJ1-3, with 9 bases that match TRBD1. V trimming: 5 bases; J trimming: 4 bases; junction bases outside the gene matches: 6. The CDR3 loop spans 15 amino acids. The germline V gene encodes CDR1 SGHTA and CDR2 FQGNSA. Written as DNA, the CDR3 is TGTGCCAGCAGCAGGAGGACAGGGGACGGAAACACCATATATTTT. Protein sequence: CASSRRTGDGNTIYF.

The chain combines TRBV27 with TRBJ1-5; 7 bases line up with TRBD1. The length of the CDR3 is 13 residues. Germline V gives CDR1 MNHEY, CDR2 SMNVEV (reference sequence). Unmatched junction bases numbered 9, after V lost 9 bases and J lost 7 bases. This CDR3 reads CASGVQGQQPQHF. DNA for the CDR3: TGTGCCAGTGGGGTACAGGGGCAGCAGCCCCAGCATTTT.

The chain is built from TRBV7-9 and TRBJ2-5, with 10 positions matching TRBD1. The CDR3 contains 14 residues. The junction had 1 base not matched to a gene; V was cut back by 5 bases and J by 1 base. Looked up from germline, CDR1 is SEHNR and CDR2 is FQNEAQ (reference sequence). The CDR3 reads CASSRTGGQETQYF. The CDR3 DNA sequence: TGTGCCAGCAGCCGGACAGGGGGCCAAGAGACCCAGTACTTC.

The V gene is TRBV25-1, the J gene TRBJ2-3; 9 bases map to TRBD2. The CDR3 has 17 amino acids. J gave up 1 base and V 4 bases, and 9 bases lay outside the gene matches. The germline V gene has CDR1 MGHDK and CDR2 SYGVNS. The CDR3 DNA follows: TGTGCCAGCAGTGGGGGGACTAGCCCACGGGGCACAGATACGCAGTATTTT. Protein: CASSGGTSPRGTDTQYF.

The CDR3 DNA reads as TGTGCCAGCAGCAAAGGGACACCAGACAGCTATGGCTACACCTTC. Its protein product is CASSKGTPDSYGYTF. This sequence joins TRBV7-8 and TRBJ1-2; D possibly corresponds to TRBD1 (6 bases). The CDR3 runs to 15 residues. V lost 5 bases and J lost 4, with 17 bases in between. CDR1 is SGHVS and CDR2 is FQNEAQ in the germline V gene.

This clone was recorded a few times. The rearrangement joins TRBV12-1 to TRBJ1-5. TRBV12-1 is given as a pseudogene. The CDR3 spans 16 residues. CDR3 coding DNA: TGTGCCAGCAGCTCCCGCGGGGGGTGGAAGCAATCAGCCCAGCATTTT. It encodes CASSSRGGWKQSAQHF.

The V call is TRBV11-2, the J call TRBJ2-1, with D possibly being TRBD2 (5 bases). The ends were cut back, 3 bases at V and 9 bases at J, with 12 bases in the middle. The CDR3 has 13 residues. Per the germline V gene, CDR1 is SGHAT and CDR2 is FQNNGV. Here the CDR3 DNA reads TGTGCCAGCAGCTTCGGGGTAGGGTCTGAGCAGTTCTTC. It codes for CASSFGVGSEQFF.

V is TRBV3-1 (or the pseudogene TRBV3-2) and J is TRBJ2-3; D perhaps matches TRBD1 (6 bases). Trimming removed 0 bases from V and 6 bases from J, with 13 bases in between. Germline V gene sequence: CDR1 LGHDT, CDR2 YNNKEL (reference sequence). CDR3 length: 15 amino acids. The DNA for the CDR3 is TGTGCCAGCAGCCAAGATAGCCTTAGGGGGGATACGCAGTATTTT. It specifies CASSQDSLRGDTQYF.

This clone was observed once. The rearrangement joins TRBV20-1 to TRBJ2-3; 7 bases agree with TRBD2. This CDR3 is built from 15 residues. Germline CDR1 reads DFQATT; CDR2 reads SNEGSKA (reference sequence). V lost 3 bases and J lost 4; bases outside the gene matches: 10. The CDR3 sequence is CSASPKAGRADTQYF. The CDR3 nucleotides read TGCAGTGCTAGTCCAAAAGCGGGGAGGGCAGATACGCAGTATTTT.

The chain carries TRBV5-1 and TRBJ1-2; 12 nucleotides line up with TRBD1. The V and J ends lost 3 bases and 2 bases, in that order; junction bases with no gene match: 2. Germline assignment: CDR1 SGHRS and CDR2 YFSETQ. This CDR3 contains 15 residues. DNA for the CDR3: TGCGCCAGCAGCTCGGGACAGGGGGCGAACTATGGCTACACCTTC. It is translated as CASSSGQGANYGYTF.

This clone was observed once. J is TRBJ2-2 and V is TRBV19; 7 bases match TRBD1. Germline CDR1 reads LNHDA; CDR2 reads SQIVND (reference sequence). This CDR3 comprises 16 residues. The V segment lost 4 bases and the J segment 1 base; nucleotides outside the gene matches: 6. The CDR3 sequence: CASSTYRTGNTGELFF. CDR3 coding DNA: TGTGCCAGTAGTACCTACCGGACAGGGAACACCGGGGAGCTGTTTTTT.

J is TRBJ2-3 and V is TRBV4-3; the match to TRBD2 covers 8 bases. Germline V gene lookup returns CDR1 LGHNA and CDR2 YSLEER. The CDR3 spans 20 residues. The V and J ends lost 0 bases and 0 bases, in that order; junction bases with no gene match: 14. CDR3 bases: TGCGCCAGCAGCCAAGACTTTTTGAGGGCTAGCGGGTCTAGCACAGATACGCAGTATTTT. Amino acids: CASSQDFLRASGSSTDTQYF.

This clone was recorded once. The CDR3 DNA is TGTGCCAGCCACCAGCCGGGACACACAGATACGCAGTATTTT. It yields the protein CASHQPGHTDTQYF. The J gene is TRBJ2-3, the V gene TRBV2; a weak D match, TRBD1 (6 bases). Germline lookup yields CDR1 SNHLY and CDR2 FYNNEI. The CDR3 totals 14 residues. Trimming took 8 bases from V and 2 from J, leaving 14 bases between them. The full variable domain, completed using reference TRBV2 and TRBJ2-3, is EPEVTQTPSHQVTQMGQEVILRCVPISNHLYFYWYRQILGQKVEFLVSFYNNEISEKSEIFDDQFSVERPDGSNFTLKIRSTKLEDSAMYFCASHQPGHTDTQYFGPGTRLTVL.

The chain has TRBV30 and TRBJ1-1; the match to TRBD1 covers 11 bases. V lost 2 bases to trimming and J lost 4 bases; unmatched junction nucleotides: 6. CDR1 is GTSNPN, CDR2 SVGIG, per germline (reference sequence). This CDR3 has 15 amino acids. In DNA form, the CDR3 reads TGTGCCTGGAGTAAAACCGGGACAGGGGGCACTGAAGCTTTCTTT. It encodes CAWSKTGTGGTEAFF.